One and the same sample provided the 26 T cell receptor beta chains below, sequenced in a study of graft-versus-host responses after intestinal transplantation. Generated by immunoSEQ multiplex PCR, the TCRdb table keeps only in-frame clones and is missing some. The sample lists tens of thousands of clones, approximately 92% seen once, with over 40% in the top ten. The material was PBMCs, obtained roughly 39 weeks after intestinal transplant. These receptors came from a human patient who received an intestinal transplant, so some T cells may come from the graft donor.

This clone was observed once. The J gene is TRBJ1-4, the V gene TRBV28; D gene unclear. The germline V and J ends were trimmed by 4 bases and 2 bases, with 11 bases remaining between them. Germline V gene data show CDR1 as MDHEN and CDR2 as SYDVKM. The CDR3 has 15 residues. This CDR3 reads CASSWGGRTNEKLFF. The CDR3 DNA reads TGTGCCAGCAGTTGGGGAGGGAGGACTAATGAAAAACTGTTTTTT.

In DNA, the CDR3 is TGCGCCAGCAGTGAGACGGGCACTGAAGCTTTCTTT. It translates to CASSETGTEAFF. The rearrangement links TRBV10-1 to TRBJ1-1; D uncertain. Germline V gene data show CDR1 as WNHNN and CDR2 as SYGVQD (reference sequence). The length of the CDR3 is 12 residues. Trimming took off 2 bases at V and 4 bases at J, with 5 bases between the two ends.

The chain couples TRBV19 to TRBJ2-2, with D unresolved. This CDR3 is built from 14 residues. The ends were cut back, 3 bases at V and 7 bases at J, with 12 bases in the middle. Germline CDR1 is LNHDA and CDR2 is SQIVND (reference sequence). CDR3 DNA: TGTGCCAGTAGTATCCGTTGGCCGGTCGGGGAGCTGTTTTTT. As protein: CASSIRWPVGELFF.

V gene TRBV28 combines with J gene TRBJ2-1; 9 bases match TRBD2. This CDR3 region has 15 residues. The germline CDR1 and CDR2 sequences are MDHEN and SYDVKM. Trimming removed 1 base from V and 6 bases from J; junction bases left unmatched: 4. The CDR3 reads CASSLLAGGPNEQFF. The CDR3 DNA follows: TGTGCCAGCAGTTTATTGGCGGGAGGGCCCAATGAGCAGTTCTTC.

This chain joins TRBV30 and TRBJ1-1; D remains unclear. V was trimmed by 0 bases and J by 4 bases, leaving 12 bases between them. CDR1 and CDR2 (germline): GTSNPN, SVGIG (reference sequence). This CDR3 spans 14 amino acids. The CDR3 region has the DNA TGTGCCTGGAGTGTACGACTTTCTGCCACTGAAGCTTTCTTT. Amino acid sequence: CAWSVRLSATEAFF. The whole variable domain, filled in from reference TRBV30 and TRBJ1-1, reads SQTIHQWPATLVQPVGSPLSLECTVEGTSNPNLYWYRQAAGRGLQLLFYSVGIGQISSEVPQNLSASRPQDRQFILSSKKLLLSDSGFYLCAWSVRLSATEAFFGQGTRLTVV.

The rearrangement uses TRBV10-2 and TRBJ1-5; D ambiguous. The ends were cut back, 0 bases at V and 0 bases at J, with 12 bases in the middle. The CDR3 spans 17 residues. CDR1 WSHSY and CDR2 SAAADI come from the germline V gene. The CDR3: CASSESNWEISNQPQHF. The DNA for the CDR3 is TGCGCCAGCAGTGAGTCGAACTGGGAGATTAGCAATCAGCCCCAGCATTTT.

This clone was detected once. The V gene is TRBV14, the J gene TRBJ2-3; tentatively, D is TRBD2 (6 bases). This CDR3 spans 18 amino acids. Germline V gene sequence: CDR1 SGHDN, CDR2 FVKESK. V lost 2 bases to trimming and J lost 4 bases, with 22 bases between them. The CDR3 region has the DNA TGTGCCAGCAGCCAACGGCCGTTTAGTACCGGGAGCCCAGATACGCAGTATTTT. It translates to CASSQRPFSTGSPDTQYF.

The chain recombines TRBV5-4 with TRBJ2-5, with 8 bases fitting TRBD2. The J call may be in error: the DNA end matches TRBJ2-7 better. Germline V gene sequence: CDR1 SGHNT, CDR2 YYREEE (reference sequence). CDR3 length: 14 amino acids. CDR3 sequence (DNA): TGTGCCAGCAGCTTAGCGGGGGCCCGATACGAGCAGTACTTC. Protein product: CASSLAGARYEQYF.

This clone was detected only once. This chain connects TRBV20-1 to TRBJ2-3; D possibly corresponds to TRBD2 (5 bases). Germline V gene sequence: CDR1 DFQATT, CDR2 SNEGSKA (reference sequence). V lost 5 bases to trimming and J lost 7 bases, with 10 bases between them. The CDR3 is 11 amino acids. CDR3 region: CSARRSNTQYF. The CDR3 DNA reads as TGCAGTGCTCGGAGGAGCAATACGCAGTATTTT.

The chain is built from TRBV7-8 and TRBJ1-5, with D tentatively TRBD1 (5 bases). This CDR3 region has 17 residues. Trimming left V 2 bases short and J 0 bases short, with 14 bases between. In germline, CDR1 is SGHVS, CDR2 FQNEAQ. The DNA of the CDR3 is TGTGCCAGCAGCTTACAGGCCCGCGGGGGTAGCAATCAGCCCCAGCATTTT. Its protein product is CASSLQARGGSNQPQHF.

The V gene is TRBV4-2, the J gene TRBJ2-7, with D maybe TRBD2 (6 bases). CDR3 size: 18 residues. Germline CDR1 is LGHNA and CDR2 is YNFKEQ. V was cut by 0 bases and J by 0 bases, with 18 bases left in between. The CDR3 region has the DNA TGTGCCAGCAGCCAAGAGGCTGTTGGGGGAGGCAGCTCCTACGAGCAGTACTTC. Amino acid sequence: CASSQEAVGGGSSYEQYF.

J is TRBJ2-6 and V is TRBV4-2; D not resolved. V shed 0 bases and J shed 0 bases, with 3 bases lying between them. CDR1 is LGHNA and CDR2 is YNFKEQ in the germline V gene. This CDR3 comprises 15 residues. Here the CDR3 DNA reads TGTGCCAGCAGCCAAGATCGCTCTGGGGCCAACGTCCTGACTTTC. Its protein product is CASSQDRSGANVLTF.

This clone was counted only a few times. The chain couples TRBV7-7 to TRBJ2-7, with 7 bases lining up with TRBD2. The germline CDR1 and CDR2 sequences are SSHAT and FNYEAQ (reference sequence). This CDR3 is built from 15 residues. Trimming at V came to 7 bases and at J to 2 bases, leaving 11 bases not matched to a gene. The CDR3 DNA reads TGTGCCAGCATACACCGAAGGGAGGGACCCTACGAGCAGTACTTC. Amino acid sequence: CASIHRREGPYEQYF.

CDR3 DNA sequence: TGTGCCAGCAGCTTAGGTGCTAGCGGGAGTCTCTTGTACAATGAGCAGTTCTTC. Amino acids: CASSLGASGSLLYNEQFF. V usage is TRBV7-3 and J usage is TRBJ2-1; 10 nucleotides line up with TRBD2. Germline CDR1 is SGHTA and CDR2 is FQGTGA. The V and J ends lost 2 bases and 4 bases, in that order; junction bases with no gene match: 11. This CDR3 comprises 18 residues.

This chain links TRBV2 with TRBJ2-1, with 10 bases matching TRBD2. The V gene's germline CDR1 is SNHLY and CDR2 FYNNEI. The CDR3 has 14 amino acids. The V gene end was trimmed by 10 bases and the J gene end by 4 bases; junction bases not matched to a gene: 7. CDR3 loop: CATKASGGYNEQFF. As DNA, the CDR3 is TGTGCCACCAAGGCTAGCGGGGGTTACAATGAGCAGTTCTTC.

The J gene is TRBJ2-1, the V gene TRBV30; D call uncertain. Deletions cut 4 bases from V and 10 bases from J, with 11 bases between. CDR3 size: 11 residues. Germline V lookup: CDR1 GTSNPN, CDR2 SVGIG (reference sequence). The CDR3 region is CAWTDSPEQFF. CDR3 nucleotides: TGTGCCTGGACTGATTCGCCGGAGCAGTTCTTC.

This chain joins TRBV5-6 and TRBJ1-6; D call uncertain. Deletions cut 1 base from V and 0 bases from J, with 8 bases between. CDR1 SGHDT and CDR2 YYEEEE come from the germline V gene. The length of the CDR3 is 16 residues. The CDR3 loop is CASSLTASSYNSPLHF. The CDR3 DNA is TGTGCCAGCAGCTTGACAGCGAGCTCCTATAATTCACCCCTCCACTTT.

V is TRBV21-1 and J is TRBJ2-2; the D call of TRBD1 is as the table states it, not checked on the DNA. TRBV21-1 is tagged as a pseudogene. The CDR3 sequence is 14 residues long. For the CDR3, the DNA is TGTGCCAGCAGCAATGGCAGAAGCACCGGGGAGCTGTTTTTT. Translation gives CASSNGRSTGELFF.

The genes are TRBV7-9 and TRBJ2-7; D is unresolved. Germline V CDR1 and CDR2: SEHNR, FQNEAQ (reference sequence). The CDR3 is 15 residues long. The V end lost 5 bases, the J end lost 2 bases, and 16 bases lay between the germline ends. CDR3: CASSQDWSLPYEQYF. The CDR3 region has the DNA TGTGCCAGCAGCCAAGATTGGAGCCTTCCCTACGAGCAGTACTTC.

CDR3 residues: CASSAGGETQYF. In DNA form, the CDR3 reads TGTGCCAGCTCCGCAGGAGGTGAGACCCAGTACTTC. This rearrangement joins TRBV5-6 to TRBJ2-5; maybe TRBD2 (5 bases). The length of the CDR3 is 12 residues. Trimming pared 7 bases from V and 5 bases from J, leaving 12 bases between. Germline V CDR1 and CDR2: SGHDT, YYEEEE.

The V and J genes are TRBV11-2 and TRBJ2-3; TRBD2 matches at 15 bases. CDR3 length equals 17 residues. V gave up 4 bases and J gave up 4 bases; unmatched junction bases: 6. CDR1 is SGHAT, CDR2 FQNNGV, per germline. CDR3: CASSSWTSGRASDTQYF. The CDR3 region has the DNA TGTGCCAGCAGCTCCTGGACTAGCGGGAGGGCCTCAGATACGCAGTATTTT.

This clone occurred once. The chain links TRBV27 to TRBJ2-1; 9 bases agree with TRBD2. V shed 1 base and J 0 bases; nucleotides not matched to a gene: 1. Germline V gene lookup returns CDR1 MNHEY and CDR2 SMNVEV (reference sequence). This CDR3 is built from 16 residues. CDR3 protein: CASSLYSGSSYNEQFF. The CDR3 DNA follows: TGTGCCAGCAGTTTATATAGCGGGAGCTCCTACAATGAGCAGTTCTTC.

The V and J genes are TRBV11-3 and TRBJ2-2; D unclear. This CDR3 is built from 16 residues. Germline V gene data show CDR1 as SGHNT and CDR2 as YENEEA. The germline V and J ends were trimmed by 1 base and 7 bases, with 16 bases remaining between them. CDR3 residues: CASSLAFGPEVGELFF. In DNA, the CDR3 is TGTGCCAGCAGCTTAGCTTTTGGCCCCGAGGTCGGGGAGCTGTTTTTT.

Relative to its sample, this clone is medium-sized. This chain connects TRBV27 to TRBJ1-2; 10 bases fit TRBD1. The CDR3 contains 15 residues. V was clipped by 0 bases and J by 6 bases; unmatched bases: 4. Germline V gene data show CDR1 as MNHEY and CDR2 as SMNVEV (reference sequence). The CDR3 loop reads CASSLSGQGLHGYTF. DNA for the CDR3: TGTGCCAGCAGTTTATCGGGACAGGGGCTCCATGGCTACACCTTC.

The chain employs TRBV28 and TRBJ2-2; 10 positions agree with TRBD2. The germline CDR1 and CDR2 sequences are MDHEN and SYDVKM. V was pared by 6 bases and J by 7 bases, with 5 bases of the junction left unmatched. CDR3 length: 14 amino acids. The CDR3 loop reads CASRAGGPDGELFF. CDR3 sequence (DNA): TGTGCCAGCAGAGCGGGAGGGCCGGACGGGGAGCTGTTTTTT.

A note on this clone: The junction differs from germline at one of its ends, possibly a read error. The rearrangement uses TRBV10-3 and TRBJ2-2; TRBD1 might be the D (6 bases). Germline values: CDR1 ENHRY, CDR2 SYGVKD. This CDR3 comprises 15 residues. Written as DNA, the CDR3 is TGTGCCAGCAGTTTGGAGACAGGAACCACCGGGGAGCTGTTTTTT. Translating gives CASSLETGTTGELFF.